The 8 T cell receptor beta chains in this list originate from one sample, sequenced in a study of control samples from healthy donors and cancer patients. This table comes from immunoSEQ multiplex PCR, and its TCRdb copy is limited to in-frame clones, with some not included. This sample has about 84,000 clones, with 91% found just once. Sequencing was carried out using blood. The receptors come from a man in his forties or fifties in good health.

This chain connects TRBV5-6 to TRBJ1-5, with 8 bases that match TRBD1. Germline-derived CDR1 and CDR2 are SGHDT and YYEEEE. V was clipped by 4 bases and J by 3 bases; unmatched bases: 9. There are 16 residues in the CDR3. In DNA form, the CDR3 reads TGTGCCAGCAGCGAACAGGGGGGACGCTTCAATCAGCCCCAGCATTTT. Its protein product is CASSEQGGRFNQPQHF. The full variable domain, completed using reference TRBV5-6 and TRBJ1-5, is DAGVTQSPTHLIKTRGQQVTLRCSPKSGHDTVSWYQQALGQGPQFIFQYYEEEERQRGNFPDRFSGHQFPNYSSELNVNALLLGDSALYLCASSEQGGRFNQPQHFGDGTRLSIL.

This rearrangement joins TRBV7-2 to TRBJ2-1; D ambiguous. This CDR3 region has 13 residues. V lost 3 bases and J lost 9, with 12 bases in between. Germline CDR1 is SGHTA and CDR2 is FQGNSA. The CDR3 spells CASSFSENREQFF. The DNA of the CDR3 is TGTGCCAGCAGCTTTAGTGAGAACCGTGAGCAGTTCTTC.

The rearrangement uses TRBV27 and TRBJ2-3; no clear D. Trimming took 6 bases from V and 2 from J, leaving 9 bases between them. Germline CDR1 is MNHEY and CDR2 is SMNVEV (reference sequence). This CDR3 is built from 13 residues. The CDR3 sequence is CASSPGPTDTQYF. In DNA form, the CDR3 reads TGTGCCAGCAGCCCTGGGCCCACAGATACGCAGTATTTT.

The chain carries TRBV19 and TRBJ1-1, with a possible D match to TRBD1 (6 bases). The germline CDR1 and CDR2 sequences are LNHDA and SQIVND (reference sequence). V was trimmed by 3 bases and J by 4 bases, leaving 9 bases between them. The CDR3 contains 13 residues. CDR3 DNA sequence: TGTGCCAGTAGTATTTGGGGGGCCACTGAAGCTTTCTTT. It translates to CASSIWGATEAFF.

The genes are TRBV15 and TRBJ1-1; possibly TRBD1 for D (5 bases). Germline lookup yields CDR1 LNHNV and CDR2 YYDKDF (reference sequence). This CDR3 is 14 amino acids long. Deletions cut 4 bases from V and 8 bases from J, with 17 bases between. The CDR3 DNA reads as TGTGCCACCAGCACGTCCCGGGGGTTTGGGGAAGCTTTCTTT. As protein: CATSTSRGFGEAFF.

The chain couples TRBV30 to TRBJ1-6, with no clear D. Germline V gene lookup returns CDR1 GTSNPN and CDR2 SVGIG (reference sequence). The CDR3 is 17 amino acids. V was shortened by 3 bases and J by 2 bases, with 17 bases between the two germline ends. The DNA of the CDR3 is TGTGCCTGGAGCCTCAACAGTTTAGTAGCCTATAATTCACCCCTCCACTTT. Protein: CAWSLNSLVAYNSPLHF.

This clone showed up just once. This chain uses TRBV24-1 with TRBJ2-7; 7 bases map to TRBD2. CDR1 is KGHDR, CDR2 SFDVKD, per germline. The CDR3 is 12 residues long. The trim removed 4 bases at V and 4 bases at J, leaving 0 bases unmatched. CDR3 nucleotides: TGTGCCACCAGTGAGGGGGGGTACGAGCAGTACTTC. It yields the protein CATSEGGYEQYF.

The chain has TRBV5-1 and TRBJ2-1; D perhaps matches TRBD1 (9 bases). Trimming took 4 bases from V and 3 from J, leaving 17 bases between them. The V gene's germline CDR1 is SGHRS and CDR2 YFSETQ. This CDR3 is built from 16 residues. This CDR3 reads CASSLLAGQGYNEQFF. CDR3 coding DNA: TGCGCCAGCAGCCTCTTAGCGGGACAGGGCTACAATGAGCAGTTCTTC.